This T cell receptor beta chain was retrieved from a study of STAT5B mutations in CD4+ large granular lymphocyte leukemia. On this clone itself: What it binds is not known.

The data were produced by immunoSEQ multiplex PCR, yet TCRdb's version contains in-frame clones alone and is incomplete. The sample has nearly 30,000 clones, approximately 79% seen once. The CDR3 extends over 15 amino acids. The germline V gene has CDR1 SGDLS and CDR2 YYNGEE. The V end was cut by 3 bases, the J end by 2 bases, with 9 bases between. Study-wide points: Patient CD4-sorted repertoires looked more clonal than healthy CD4+ repertoires, even without putative leukemic clones.

The sample was CD4+ T cells from blood buffy coats. The clonotype was recovered from a human donor in good health. The chain couples TRBV9 to TRBJ2-6; weak D call: TRBD2 (6 bases). CDR3 sequence reads: CASSARGTGANVLTF. CDR3 nucleotides: TGTGCCAGCAGCGCGCGGGGCACTGGGGCCAACGTCCTGACTTTC.